This TCR beta chain appears in the sequencing data of a study of shared T cell receptors in the human thymus. Using immunoSEQ multiplex PCR, the repertoire was profiled, and TCRdb retains in-frame clones only, with some absent. The profile covers about 540,000 clones, with approximately 80% appearing a single time and more than 0.01% taken by the ten largest. Germline V gene sequence: CDR1 SSHAT, CDR2 FNYEAQ (reference sequence). V shed 5 bases, J shed 1 base, and the junction held 7 bases outside the gene matches. The CDR3 spans 18 residues. The data were also submitted as part of a second study, on human thymus T cells. That paper adds: Donors were healthy Finnish infants having corrective surgery for congenital heart defects. The thymus tissue came from resections taken during corrective heart surgery. Across thymic and blood repertoires, the usage of V and J genes appeared to be biased. Related research described strongly overlapping thymic repertoires in unrelated people.

J is TRBJ2-1 and V is TRBV7-7; TRBD2 matches 14 bases. This TCR came from a boy under two years old with a congenital heart defect. Source material: thymocytes. CDR3 residues: CASSPGTSGGSSYNEQFF. The CDR3 DNA follows: TGTGCCAGCAGCCCAGGGACTAGCGGGGGTTCATCCTACAATGAGCAGTTCTTC.